This TCR beta chain comes out of a study of human T cells and chemical hapten exposure listed by TCRdb under 2021. Study-wide context: Libraries were pooled for sequencing, and variation in per-sample TCR yields was attributed mainly to small differences in library volumes within the pool. Peripheral blood TCR repertoire changes were tracked in vivo in alopecia patients during primary and secondary sensitization to the hapten diphenylcyclopropenone (DPC). For every blood RNA sample, sequencing covered both the TCR alpha and TCR beta chains. Summary of the overall study and its limitations: Repeated subsampling changed both the strength of the expansion versus patch-test correlation and the threshold at which that correlation became significant. The number of TCRs above 1 in 1000 frequency did not change with DPC sensitization; there was no evidence of global repertoire structure alterations.

The CDR3 starts with the cysteine, ends with the phenylalanine, and has 13 residues. Only the CDR3 DNA stays, 39 bases, in frame from base 1. In the germline V gene, CDR1 corresponds to WSHSY and CDR2 to SAAADI. V is pared back by 6 bases and J by 0 bases, with 8 bases lying between the germline termini. To prepare the library, 5' RACE was applied. The instrument given in TCRdb is Illumina MiSeq. During library preparation, unique molecular identifiers were attached to individual cDNA molecules so that TCRs could be counted quantitatively and reproducibly. In the source study's methods: The median number of TCRs per sample was roughly 98,000, ranging from about 20,000 to 750,000. The Decombinator software suite was used to annotate the V, J and CDR3 of the TCR reads. For the PS versus PT1 abundance plots, all samples were subsampled to the same number of TCRs (28,000). Expanded TCRs were defined as absent before sensitization and observed at least eight times at the 2-week time point. The public reads were reprocessed in TCRdb via fastp at Q25 and MiXCR, keeping in-frame beta chains. Under each unique CDR3 protein, matching rows form one entry showing the most common genes and DNA. These V and J calls originate from TCRdb's pipeline instead of the authors' own analysis. The sample includes 130,000 or so distinct CDR3 sequences, with roughly 4.1% observed a single time. The ten most abundant clones make up 1.2% to 1.5% of the sample.

Regarding this clonotype: The antigen this receptor binds is unknown. Base-call qualities are not available, and no considerably larger clone is one nucleotide away.

Total RNA was extracted from unfractionated whole blood collected in Tempus Blood RNA tubes. As TCR sequencing controls, a few healthy volunteers were used, with blood taken at day 0, 2 weeks and 6 weeks. The clonotype originates from a female donor in good health. The chain is encoded by TRBV10-2 joined to TRBJ1-1; too little of a D gene remains to name it. This receptor has the CDR3 CASSPFVNTEAFF. The DNA sequence is given as TGCGCCAGCAGCCCGTTCGTGAACACTGAAGCTTTCTTT.